This TCR beta chain was retrieved from a study of T cell changes during pregnancy in multiple sclerosis. Germline V gene data show CDR1 as KGHSH and CDR2 as LQKENI. Trimming pared 2 bases from V and 9 bases from J, leaving 13 bases between. This CDR3 spans 13 amino acids. Sequencing used immunoSEQ multiplex PCR; TCRdb keeps in-frame clones, though not all of them. Of 55,000 to 70,000 clones in the sample, about 88% were seen once. Sequencing used CD4+ T cells from peripheral blood mononuclear cells, obtained in the third trimester of pregnancy. This clonotype was sampled from a female donor with multiple sclerosis, enrolled in a pregnancy study. This chain connects TRBV18 to TRBJ1-1, with unresolved D. The CDR3 DNA follows: TGTGCCAGCTCACCAGAAGCGCGGAGGAAAGCTTTCTTT. This codes for CASSPEARRKAFF. The complete variable domain, with remaining parts taken from reference TRBV18 and TRBJ1-1, reads NAGVMQNPRHLVRRRGQEARLRCSPMKGHSHVYWYRQLPEEGLKFMVYLQKENIIDESGMPKERFSAEFPKEGPSILRIQQVVRGDSAAYFCASSPEARRKAFFGQGTRLTVV.